The source of this TCR beta chain is a study of cytomegalovirus exposure and HLA in healthy donors. Whole-study context: According to later analysis, the same platform produced the 120 validation and approximately 630 first-cohort repertoires.

The CDR3 has 16 amino acids. V lost 4 bases and J 0 bases, leaving 17 bases between the germline ends. Per the germline V gene, CDR1 is SGHDT and CDR2 is YYEEEE. Using immunoSEQ multiplex PCR, the repertoire was profiled, and TCRdb retains in-frame clones only, with some absent. The data contain about 120,000 clones, around 90% of them singletons. The sequenced sample consisted of PBMCs. The source is a woman between 18 and 30 years old in good health and CMV-seronegative. This chain joins TRBV5-6 and TRBJ2-7; D perhaps matches TRBD2 (5 bases). CDR3 protein: CASSPGVSGYSYEQYF. The CDR3 DNA reads as TGTGCCAGCAGCCCCGGGGTGAGCGGTTACTCCTACGAGCAGTACTTC.